The clone carrying this T cell receptor (beta chain) was detected many times. The antigen remains undetermined. The germline gives CDR1 SGHDN, CDR2 FVKESK. V lost 0 bases and J lost 5, with 13 bases in between. This CDR3 contains 15 residues. The entry originates in a study of human T cells and chemical hapten exposure. Study-level information: Sensitization employed 2% DPC on roughly 2 cm by roughly 2 cm of upper inner arm skin. Largely, small differences in pooled library volume made per-sample TCR yields vary.

Time point given: patch test 2, 6 weeks after DPC sensitization. Treatment here: therapeutic diphenylcyclopropenone sensitization with weekly scalp DPC. Each CDR3 protein gets one entry after TCRdb re-called the RACE reads with MiXCR. The sample has about 85,000 distinct CDR3 sequences; more than 9% are singletons. Findings and limits, study-wide: Counts of TCRs above 1 in 1000 frequency stayed unchanged with DPC sensitization. In the PT1 data, expanded TCR counts showed a positive correlation with patch test score.

The sequenced sample was whole blood, obtained in connection with sensitization to the hapten diphenylcyclopropenone (DPC). The chain joins TRBV14 to TRBJ1-1; perhaps TRBD1 as D (6 bases). The sequence came from a man in his late teens or twenties with alopecia areata. Some clones in this sample may be carry-over from other donors' samples. The CDR3 is CASSQDLGAWTEAFF. CDR3 DNA: TGTGCCAGCAGCCAAGATCTGGGGGCTTGGACTGAAGCTTTCTTT.